This section outlines one TCR beta chain sequence together with its context. This sample stems from a study of shared T cell receptors in the human thymus. Method: immunoSEQ multiplex PCR; TCRdb's copy keeps in-frame clones and lacks some. The sample lists around 730,000 clones, roughly 85% occurring once. This same sample was also taken into another study, of human thymus T cells. That report notes: Thymus tissue for the work was resected from patients undergoing corrective heart surgery.

This receptor was obtained from a girl under three years old with a congenital heart defect. The specimen was thymocytes.

The DNA of the CDR3 is TGTGCCAGCAGCTTCGAGCTGAAGGGGGCCGAGGACATTCAGTACTTC. It translates to CASSFELKGAEDIQYF. This chain joins TRBV11-2 and TRBJ2-4, with TRBD1 matching over 7 bases. The CDR3 has 16 residues. V lost 3 bases, J lost 8 bases, and 13 bases stayed unmatched. Germline assignment: CDR1 SGHAT and CDR2 FQNNGV. Together with reference TRBV11-2 and TRBJ2-4, the CDR3 gives the full variable domain: EAGVAQSPRYKIIEKRQSVAFWCNPISGHATLYWYQQILGQGPKLLIQFQNNGVVDDSQLPKDRFSAERLKGVDSTLKIQPAKLEDSAVYLCASSFELKGAEDIQYFGAGTRLSVL.